This TCR beta chain derives from a study of regulatory T cells in long-lasting Graves disease. CDR3-region Arm-PCR and iRepertoire HTBI primers produced the TCR beta libraries. TCRdb passed the multiplex PCR reads through MiXCR, listing each CDR3 protein once. The sample consists of about 520,000 distinct CDR3 sequences, 12% of them appearing once. The ends were cut back, 5 bases at V and 0 bases at J, with 10 bases in the middle. This CDR3 comprises 14 residues. Germline V gene lookup returns CDR1 MDHEN and CDR2 SYDVKM. Time point meaning: newly diagnosed GD, antithyroid drugs for less than 3 months. RNA from PBMCs was the source of the TCR library. This same sample was also taken into another study, of T cells in Graves' hyperthyroidism and ophthalmopathy.

The sample was peripheral blood mononuclear cells (PBMCs), taken at new diagnosis, from a patient treated with antithyroid drugs. This receptor was taken from a woman aged 30 to 39 with Graves disease. The rearrangement joins TRBV28 to TRBJ2-5, with D uncertain. The CDR3 region is CASSTPVDQETQYF. The CDR3 DNA reads as TGTGCCAGCAGTACCCCGGTAGACCAAGAGACCCAGTACTTC.